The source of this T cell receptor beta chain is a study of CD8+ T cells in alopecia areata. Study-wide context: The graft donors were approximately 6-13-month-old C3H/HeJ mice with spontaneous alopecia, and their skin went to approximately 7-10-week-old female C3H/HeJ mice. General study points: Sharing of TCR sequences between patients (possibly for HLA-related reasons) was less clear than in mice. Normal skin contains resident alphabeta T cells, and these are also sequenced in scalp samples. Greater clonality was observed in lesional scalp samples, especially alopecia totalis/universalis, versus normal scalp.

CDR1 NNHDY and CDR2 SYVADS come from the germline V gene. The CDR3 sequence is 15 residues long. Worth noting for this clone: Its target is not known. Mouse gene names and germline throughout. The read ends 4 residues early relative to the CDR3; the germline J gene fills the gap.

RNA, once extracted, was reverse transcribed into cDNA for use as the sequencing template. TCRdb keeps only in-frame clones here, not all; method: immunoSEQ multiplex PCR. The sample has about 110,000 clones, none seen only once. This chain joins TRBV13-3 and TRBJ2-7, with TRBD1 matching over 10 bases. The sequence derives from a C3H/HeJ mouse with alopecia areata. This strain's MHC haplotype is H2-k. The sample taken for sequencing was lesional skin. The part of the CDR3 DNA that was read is TGTGCCAGCAGTGAAGGGACAGGGGTTTGGGAT. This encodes CASSEGTGVWD. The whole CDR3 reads CASSEGTGVWDEQYF.